The clone carrying this T cell receptor beta chain was counted only a few times. This sample is drawn from a study of blood T cells in healthy people across ages. Primed by a sample-barcoded 5' primer and a J-beta primer mix, a second PCR proceeded for 7 to 11 cycles. TCRdb passed the 5' RACE reads through MiXCR, listing each CDR3 protein once. The data contain 710,000 or so distinct CDR3 sequences, 22% of them singletons. The ends were cut back, 4 bases at V and 6 bases at J, with 10 bases in the middle. This CDR3 is 11 amino acids long. In germline, CDR1 is SQVTM, CDR2 ANQGSEA. Material: blood. The receptor's source is a man aged 65 to 79 in good health. The chain recombines TRBV29-1 with TRBJ2-7; D uncertain. The CDR3 region is CSVAGPREQYF. The CDR3 coding sequence is TGCAGCGTTGCGGGTCCCCGCGAGCAGTACTTC.